This T cell receptor beta chain was sequenced in a study of cytomegalovirus exposure and HLA in healthy donors. Study-level information: There were approximately 400 genotyped donors. Of these, 75% to 90% fell in the genetic ancestry cluster associated with self-reported Caucasian donors. Study-wide results and limits: Later, TCR association rates were found to vary by HLA locus, highest for DRB1 and lowest for HLA-C.

In the case of this clone: Its antigen is as yet unknown.

The PCR ran on 60 Vbeta and 13 Jbeta primers. Method: immunoSEQ multiplex PCR; TCRdb's copy keeps in-frame clones and lacks some. Of hundreds of thousands of clones detected, around two thirds appear once; the ten largest clones hold about 2.1%. In nominal health when sampled, donors likely had unrecorded immune exposures nonetheless. CDR3 size: 16 residues. Trimming shortened V by 7 bases and J by 4 bases, and 19 bases separated the two germline ends. Germline CDR1 is MDHEN and CDR2 is SYDVKM. The chain uses TRBV28 and TRBJ2-2; a possible D gene is TRBD2 (5 bases). The clonotype was recovered from a female donor in good health and CMV-seronegative. The sample consisted of PBMCs. The CDR3 coding sequence is TGTGCCAGCAACGAGTCGGGGTCTGCGGGCACCGGGGAGCTGTTTTTT. It encodes CASNESGSAGTGELFF.